This T cell receptor beta chain was captured in a study of tissue T cells after allogeneic stem cell transplantation. Generated by immunoSEQ multiplex PCR, the TCRdb table keeps only in-frame clones and is missing some. This repertoire shows approximately 10,000 clones, 60% found once; its top ten account for 9% to 10%. GI sites, liver, skin and spleen were taken after median 9.75 post-mortem hours. Study-level results: Shared clones across patients were few; motif clustering revealed tissue-specific shared signatures.

Worth noting for this clone: Its matching antigen is unknown.

Trimming cost V 0 bases and J 1 base, with 10 bases left between them. Germline lookup yields CDR1 SGHDT and CDR2 YYEEEE. The length of the CDR3 is 15 residues. This sequence joins TRBV5-6 and TRBJ1-1; D is perhaps TRBD1 (6 bases). This specimen consisted of tissue from the jejunum, obtained at autopsy. The clonotype was recovered from a woman aged 18 to 49 with breast cancer. The CDR3 DNA reads as TGTGCCAGCAGCTTGGTTGTCAGGGGGAACACTGAAGCTTTCTTT. Amino acids: CASSLVVRGNTEAFF.